The subject of this entry is one T cell receptor beta chain. Study processing details: Using reference gene primer amplification, nucleated cell counts were estimated. The table came from immunoSEQ multiplex PCR; TCRdb's copy has only in-frame clones and leaves some out. V and J calls and clone size follow that table, whereas D and trimming were derived from the DNA. This sample carries tens of thousands of clones, around 83% of them seen once, and the ten largest clones take more than 20%. These data are taken from a study of blood T cell repertoires in COVID-19. Study background: Material from acute and convalescent COVID-19 was sourced from the United States, Italy and Spain. PBMCs, B-cell-depleted T cells, or T cells provided the cDNA or gDNA that made up the material.

The CDR3 loop spans 13 amino acids. The V end was cut by 2 bases, the J end by 4 bases, with 8 bases between. The V and J genes are TRBV12-3 or TRBV12-4 and TRBJ1-1; weak D call: TRBD1 (5 bases). The sample was peripheral blood. The TCR comes from a woman aged 45-60 years with acute or convalescent COVID-19. CDR3 coding DNA: TGTGCCAGCAGTTTACAGGGTTCCACTGAAGCTTTCTTT. Residues: CASSLQGSTEAFF.